These T cell receptor beta chains were read from a single sample in a study of T cells in localized non-small cell lung cancer. The method was immunoSEQ multiplex PCR; TCRdb's version includes in-frame clones alone and lacks a portion of them. Of 90,000 to 100,000 clones detected, approximately 90% appear once; the ten largest clones hold over 3.5%. This specimen was PBMCs, taken before any cancer treatment. Receptors were obtained from a woman aged 35-75 years with stage II squamous cell lung carcinoma. The CDR3 runs from the conserved cysteine through the conserved F or W. Fields, in order: clone size, J gene, V gene, D gene, CDR3 DNA, CDR3 protein. The D gene is left open where the match is weak. Where a row states a size, it is once, few, many or the class of an expanded clone; other rows omit it.

clone size: NA; J gene: TRBJ2-7; V gene: TRBV14; D gene: NA; CDR3 DNA: TGTGCCAGCAGCCTTCTGGCGGGGACCTACGAGCAGTACTTC; CDR3 protein: CASSLLAGTYEQYF
clone size: NA; J gene: TRBJ1-3; V gene: TRBV10-3; D gene: NA; CDR3 DNA: TGTGCCATCAGTGAGAACGGAAACACCATATATTTT; CDR3 protein: CAISENGNTIYF
clone size: NA; J gene: TRBJ1-1; V gene: TRBV11-2; D gene: NA; CDR3 DNA: TGTGCCAGCAGCTTAGAATCAGACAGGAACACTGAAGCTTTCTTT; CDR3 protein: CASSLESDRNTEAFF
clone size: NA; J gene: TRBJ1-4; V gene: TRBV5-1; D gene: NA; CDR3 DNA: TGCGCCAGCAGCCGGGACTTCCGGACTAATGAAAAACTGTTTTTT; CDR3 protein: CASSRDFRTNEKLFF
clone size: NA; J gene: TRBJ2-5; V gene: TRBV27; D gene: NA; CDR3 DNA: TGTGCCAGCCGGGGTTTAGAGACCCAGTACTTC; CDR3 protein: CASRGLETQYF
clone size: NA; J gene: TRBJ2-2; V gene: TRBV5-1; D gene: TRBD2; CDR3 DNA: TGCGCCAGCAGCTTGGGGGCTAGCGGCACCGGGGAGCTGTTTTTT; CDR3 protein: CASSLGASGTGELFF
clone size: NA; J gene: TRBJ1-5; V gene: TRBV15; D gene: NA; CDR3 DNA: TGTGCCACCAGCAGGGGGAATCAGCCCCAGCATTTT; CDR3 protein: CATSRGNQPQHF
clone size: NA; J gene: TRBJ1-1; V gene: TRBV2; D gene: NA; CDR3 DNA: TGTGCCAGCAGTGTCTGGACAGCGAACACTGAAGCTTTCTTT; CDR3 protein: CASSVWTANTEAFF
clone size: NA; J gene: TRBJ1-1; V gene: TRBV10-3; D gene: TRBD1; CDR3 DNA: TGTGCCATCAGTGCCCCTTCAGGGGGGACTGAAGCTTTCTTT; CDR3 protein: CAISAPSGGTEAFF
clone size: NA; J gene: TRBJ2-7; V gene: TRBV7-9; D gene: TRBD1; CDR3 DNA: TGTGCCAGCAGTTCAGCACTTCCGCGACAGGGCCTCATCACCTACGAGCAGTACTTC; CDR3 protein: CASSSALPRQGLITYEQYF
clone size: NA; J gene: TRBJ1-4; V gene: TRBV11-2; D gene: TRBD1; CDR3 DNA: TGTGCCAGCAGCGGGGCGGGACAGGGCAAACTGTTTTTT; CDR3 protein: CASSGAGQGKLFF
clone size: few; J gene: TRBJ1-1; V gene: TRBV14; D gene: TRBD1; CDR3 DNA: TGTGCCAGCAGCCGGACAGGGAACACTGAAGCTTTCTTT; CDR3 protein: CASSRTGNTEAFF
clone size: NA; J gene: TRBJ1-4; V gene: TRBV9; D gene: NA; CDR3 DNA: TGTGCCAGCAGCGCCGGGACCGCTGCAACTAATGAAAAACTGTTTTTT; CDR3 protein: CASSAGTAATNEKLFF
clone size: NA; J gene: TRBJ2-1; V gene: TRBV6-5; D gene: TRBD2; CDR3 DNA: TGTGCCAGCAGTGTACGGACTAGAGATGAGCAGTTCTTC; CDR3 protein: CASSVRTRDEQFF
clone size: NA; J gene: TRBJ1-4; V gene: TRBV4-1; D gene: NA; CDR3 DNA: TGCGCCAGCAGCCAATTCTGGGGGGGTGAAAAACTGTTTTTT; CDR3 protein: CASSQFWGGEKLFF